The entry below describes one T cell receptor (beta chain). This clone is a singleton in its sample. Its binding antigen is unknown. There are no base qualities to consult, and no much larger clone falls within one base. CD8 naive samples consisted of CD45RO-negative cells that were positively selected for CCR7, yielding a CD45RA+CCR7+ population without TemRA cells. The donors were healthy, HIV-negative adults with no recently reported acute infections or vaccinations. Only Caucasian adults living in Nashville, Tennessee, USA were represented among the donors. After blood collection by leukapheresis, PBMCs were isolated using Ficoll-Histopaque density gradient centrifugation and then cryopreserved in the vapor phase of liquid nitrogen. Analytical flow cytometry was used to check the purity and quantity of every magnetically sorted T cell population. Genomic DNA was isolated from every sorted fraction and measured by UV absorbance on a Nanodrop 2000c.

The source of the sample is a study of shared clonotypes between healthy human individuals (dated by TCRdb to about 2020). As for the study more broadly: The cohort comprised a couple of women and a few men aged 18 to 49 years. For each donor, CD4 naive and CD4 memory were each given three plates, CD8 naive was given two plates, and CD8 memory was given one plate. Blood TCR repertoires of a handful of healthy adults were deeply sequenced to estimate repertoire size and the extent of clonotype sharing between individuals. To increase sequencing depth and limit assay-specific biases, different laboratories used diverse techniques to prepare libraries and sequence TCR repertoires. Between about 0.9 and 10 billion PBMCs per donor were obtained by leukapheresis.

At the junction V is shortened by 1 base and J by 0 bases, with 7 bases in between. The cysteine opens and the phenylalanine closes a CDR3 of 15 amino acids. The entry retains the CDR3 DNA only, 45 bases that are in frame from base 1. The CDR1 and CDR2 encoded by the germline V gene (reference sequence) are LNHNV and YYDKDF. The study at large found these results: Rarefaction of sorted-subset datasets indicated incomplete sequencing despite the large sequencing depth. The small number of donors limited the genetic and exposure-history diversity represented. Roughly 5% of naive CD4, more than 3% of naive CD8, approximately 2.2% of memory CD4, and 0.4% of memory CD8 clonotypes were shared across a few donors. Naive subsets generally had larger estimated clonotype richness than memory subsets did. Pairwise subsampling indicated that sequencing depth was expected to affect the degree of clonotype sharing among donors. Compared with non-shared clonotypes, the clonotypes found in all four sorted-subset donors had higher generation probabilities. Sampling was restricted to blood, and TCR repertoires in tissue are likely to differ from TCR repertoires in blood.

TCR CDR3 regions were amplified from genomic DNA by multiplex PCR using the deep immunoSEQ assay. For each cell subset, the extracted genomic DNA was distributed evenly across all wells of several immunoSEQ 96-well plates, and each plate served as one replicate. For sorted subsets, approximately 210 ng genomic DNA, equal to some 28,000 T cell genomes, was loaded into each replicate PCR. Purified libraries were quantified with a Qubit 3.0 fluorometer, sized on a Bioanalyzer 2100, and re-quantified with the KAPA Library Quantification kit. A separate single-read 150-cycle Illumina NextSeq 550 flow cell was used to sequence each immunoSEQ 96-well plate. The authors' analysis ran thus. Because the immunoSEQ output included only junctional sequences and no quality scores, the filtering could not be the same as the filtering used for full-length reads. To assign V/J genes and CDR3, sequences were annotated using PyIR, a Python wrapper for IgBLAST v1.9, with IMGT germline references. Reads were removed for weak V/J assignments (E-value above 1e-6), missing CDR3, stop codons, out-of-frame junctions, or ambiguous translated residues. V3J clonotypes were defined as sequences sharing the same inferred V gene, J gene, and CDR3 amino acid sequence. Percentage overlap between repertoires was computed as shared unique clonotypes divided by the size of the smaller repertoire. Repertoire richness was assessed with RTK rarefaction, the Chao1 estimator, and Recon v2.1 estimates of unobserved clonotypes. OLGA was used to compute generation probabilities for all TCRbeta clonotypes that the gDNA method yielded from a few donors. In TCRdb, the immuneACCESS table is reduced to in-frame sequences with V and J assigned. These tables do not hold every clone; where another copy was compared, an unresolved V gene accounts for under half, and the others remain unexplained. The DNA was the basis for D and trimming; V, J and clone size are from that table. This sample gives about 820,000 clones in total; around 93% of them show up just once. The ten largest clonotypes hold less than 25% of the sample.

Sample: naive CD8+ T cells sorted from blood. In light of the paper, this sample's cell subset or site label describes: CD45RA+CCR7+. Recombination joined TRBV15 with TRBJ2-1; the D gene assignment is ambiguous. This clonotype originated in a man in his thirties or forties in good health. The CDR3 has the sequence CATSRVGNSYNEQFF. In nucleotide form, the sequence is TGTGCCACCAGCAGAGTTGGCAACTCCTACAATGAGCAGTTCTTC.